This record looks at one T cell receptor beta chain sequence and its context. Its specificity is unknown. There are 16 residues in the CDR3. Germline CDR1 reads SGHRS; CDR2 reads YFSETQ. V was shortened by 2 bases and J by 8 bases, with 20 bases between the two germline ends. TCRdb keeps only in-frame clones here, not all; method: immunoSEQ multiplex PCR. The sample records about 320,000 clones, around 86% being singletons. Combination of CD45RO+ cells with CCR7-negative CD45RA+ TemRA cells was used for CD8 memory. This sample is part of a study of shared clonotypes between healthy human individuals. Regarding the study as a whole: Large depth notwithstanding, sorted-subset sequencing proved incomplete by rarefaction.

The V and J genes are TRBV5-1 and TRBJ2-4, with D perhaps matching TRBD1 (5 bases). The TCR comes from a man aged 18 to 35 in good health. Sequencing was done on a sample of memory CD8+ T cells sorted from blood. Sample subset: CD45RO+ cells pooled with CCR7-negative TemRA cells. CDR3: CASSFTAPRDRHIQYF. DNA for the CDR3: TGCGCCAGCAGCTTTACTGCTCCCAGGGATCGGCACATTCAGTACTTC. The full variable domain, rest sourced from reference TRBV5-1 and TRBJ2-4, is KAGVTQTPRYLIKTRGQQVTLSCSPISGHRSVSWYQQTPGQGLQFLFEYFSETQRNKGNFPGRFSGRQFSNSRSEMNVSTLELGDSALYLCASSFTAPRDRHIQYFGAGTRLSVL.